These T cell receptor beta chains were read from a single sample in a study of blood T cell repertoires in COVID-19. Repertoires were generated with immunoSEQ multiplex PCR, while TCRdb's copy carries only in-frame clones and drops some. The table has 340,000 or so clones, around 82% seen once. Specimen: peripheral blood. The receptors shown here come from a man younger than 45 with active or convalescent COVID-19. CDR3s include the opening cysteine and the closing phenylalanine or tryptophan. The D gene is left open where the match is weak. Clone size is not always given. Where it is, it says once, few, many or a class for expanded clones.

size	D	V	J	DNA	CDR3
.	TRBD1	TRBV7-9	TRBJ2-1	TGTGCCAGCAGCTCACCTCAACCGGGACAGGAAGGGTACAATGAGCAGTTCTTC	CASSSPQPGQEGYNEQFF
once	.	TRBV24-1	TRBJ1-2	TGTGCCACCAGCGCTACGGGGGTGGGTCTGAGCTATGGCTACACCTTC	CATSATGVGLSYGYTF
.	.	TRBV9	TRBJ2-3	TGTGCCAGCAGCGTATCCCCGAGTGATACGCAGTATTTT	CASSVSPSDTQYF
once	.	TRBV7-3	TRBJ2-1	TGTGCCAGCAGCTCTTCTAGCCCCCTCGTGAATGAGCAGTTCTTC	CASSSSSPLVNEQFF
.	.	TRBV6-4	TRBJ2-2	TGTGCCAGCAGCGAAGGGGTGAACACCGGGGAGCTGTTTTTT	CASSEGVNTGELFF
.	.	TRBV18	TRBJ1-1	TGTGCCAGCTCACCGGGCCGAAACACTGAAGCTTTCTTT	CASSPGRNTEAFF
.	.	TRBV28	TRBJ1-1	TGTGCCAGCAGCCGCTCCCCTGACAGAAAAATAGCTTTCTTT	CASSRSPDRKIAFF
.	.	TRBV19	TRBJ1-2	TGTGCCAGTAGTGCTGCCGGGGGGGACCCCTATGGCTACACCTTC	CASSAAGGDPYGYTF
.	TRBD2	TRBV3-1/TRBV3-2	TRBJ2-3	TGTGCCAGCAGCCAGGGACTAGCGGGAGATACAGATACGCAGTATTTT	CASSQGLAGDTDTQYF
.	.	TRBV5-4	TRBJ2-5	TGTGCCAGCAGCCTCTACAGGGATCGGTGGACCCAGTACTTC	CASSLYRDRWTQYF
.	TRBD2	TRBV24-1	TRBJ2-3	TGTGCCACCAGTGATCGGGGACTAGCGGGGGGATCGAGTAGGGATACGCAGTATTTT	CATSDRGLAGGSSRDTQYF
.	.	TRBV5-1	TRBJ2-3	TGCGCCAGCAGCTTGGCAGGACTGACCACAGATACGCAGTATTTT	CASSLAGLTTDTQYF
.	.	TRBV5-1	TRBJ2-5	TGCGCCAGCAGCTTGGTTCTGGCAGAGACCCAGTACTTC	CASSLVLAETQYF
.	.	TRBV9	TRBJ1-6	TGTGCCAGCAGCGTCAGGAATTCACCCCTCCACTTT	CASSVRNSPLHF
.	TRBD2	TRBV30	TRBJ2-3	TGTGCCTGGAGCCGGGGGGGAATGGATACGCAGTATTTT	CAWSRGGMDTQYF
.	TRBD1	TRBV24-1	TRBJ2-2	TGTGCCACCAGTGATCCCGACAGGGGACCCACCGGGGAGCTGTTTTTT	CATSDPDRGPTGELFF
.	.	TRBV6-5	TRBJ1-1	TGTGCCAGCAGCCAGCCTGGGGCGACTTCGGCTTTCTTT	CASSQPGATSAFF